The entry that follows covers one T cell receptor beta chain sequence. This clonotype turned up a few times. Its cognate antigen has yet to be identified. One base away there is no much larger clone; base qualities are not given. This entry belongs to a study of response to subunit inactivated influenza vaccine (dated by TCRdb to 2017 to 2018). For the wider study: The study used deep quantitative T cell receptor repertoire profiling to track responses to a trivalent subunit inactivated influenza vaccine. What the research found in general, with its limitations: The authors suggested that each seasonal influenza vaccination may recruit only a limited number of new T cells.

Receptor libraries were prepared by RT-PCR. Instrument on record: Illumina HiSeq 2500. Using fastp at Q25 and MiXCR, TCRdb reprocessed the public reads and kept productive beta chains. Entries that share a CDR3 protein sequence are merged under the most common genes and DNA. In all, the sample holds about 780,000 distinct CDR3 sequences, and about a fifth of those were seen once. Approximately 11% of the sample comes from the top ten. The CDR3 runs 14 amino acids, cysteine and phenylalanine included. Solely the CDR3 DNA is kept, with 42 bases framed from the first base. The V end loses 2 bases and the J end loses 4 bases, and a stretch of 8 bases separates them.

The sequence came from a man aged 45-60 years who received an inactivated influenza vaccine. Donor details come from another sample of the same person, matched by shared clones. In this chain, TRBV12-3 or TRBV12-4 is recombined with TRBJ2-2; the D region is possibly TRBD1 or TRBD2, each matching across 5 bases. Sequencing used PBMCs from blood, obtained roughly 5 days after vaccination. Here the CDR3 is given as CASSLMGRTGELFF. The sequenced DNA is TGTGCCAGCAGTTTAATGGGACGCACCGGGGAGCTGTTTTTT.